Presented here are 6 T cell receptor beta chains from one specimen sequenced in a study of cytomegalovirus exposure and HLA in healthy donors. PCR was performed using 60 Vbeta and 13 Jbeta primers. Assay: immunoSEQ multiplex PCR; the TCRdb copy retains only in-frame clones and omits some. The table lists 60,000 or so clones, more than 80% of them singletons, with 1.5% in the top ten. Sequences were obtained from PBMCs. Receptor source: a man in his thirties or forties in good health and CMV-seropositive.

V usage is TRBV28 and J usage is TRBJ1-4, with unresolved D. Germline lookup yields CDR1 MDHEN and CDR2 SYDVKM. The V and J ends lost 8 bases and 0 bases respectively, with 13 bases between them. The CDR3 contains 15 residues. CDR3 DNA: TGTGCCAGCGGGCGAGCTTATGCAACTAATGAAAAACTGTTTTTT. It encodes CASGRAYATNEKLFF.

V is TRBV28 and J is TRBJ1-2, with D unclear. Trimming removed 1 base from V and 8 bases from J, with 20 bases in between. This CDR3 region has 16 residues. Germline V gene lookup returns CDR1 MDHEN and CDR2 SYDVKM. This CDR3 is CASSLSTPPVLPGYTF. The CDR3 bases are TGTGCCAGCAGTTTATCAACACCACCAGTGCTCCCCGGCTACACCTTC.

The chain combines TRBV5-4 with TRBJ2-1; 9 bases agree with TRBD2. The germline V gene has CDR1 SGHNT and CDR2 YYREEE (reference sequence). The CDR3 loop spans 13 amino acids. With V trimmed by 0 bases and J by 12 bases, 4 bases remained unmatched. CDR3 nucleotides: TGTGCCAGCAGCTTGGCAGGTAGCGGGAGGCAGTTCTTC. Its translation is CASSLAGSGRQFF.

The V call is TRBV19, the J call TRBJ2-1, with 9 nucleotides matching TRBD2. The ends lost 1 base at V and 5 bases at J; junction bases unmatched: 6. This CDR3 has 16 amino acids. The germline V gene encodes CDR1 LNHDA and CDR2 SQIVND (reference sequence). CDR3 sequence reads: CASSIGRLAGHNEQFF. CDR3 coding DNA: TGTGCCAGTAGTATAGGGAGGCTAGCGGGGCACAATGAGCAGTTCTTC.

The CDR3 sequence is CASSGTSGRNEQYF. The CDR3 DNA reads as TGTGCCAGCAGCGGGACTAGCGGGAGAAACGAGCAGTACTTC. The chain uses TRBV9 and TRBJ2-7; 13 bases line up with TRBD2. Germline CDR1 is SGDLS and CDR2 is YYNGEE. J was trimmed by 5 bases and V by 3 bases; bases with no gene match: 2. The CDR3 is 14 amino acids. Looking up the rest from reference TRBV9 and TRBJ2-7 gives the full variable domain: DSGVTQTPKHLITATGQRVTLRCSPRSGDLSVYWYQQSLDQGLQFLIQYYNGEERAKGNILERFSAQQFPDLHSELNLSSLELGDSALYFCASSGTSGRNEQYFGPGTRLTVT.

The V and J genes are TRBV11-3 and TRBJ2-7, with a weak D call TRBD1 (5 bases). This CDR3 has 15 amino acids. V lost 5 bases, J lost 0 bases, and 14 bases lay in between. Germline V gene sequence: CDR1 SGHNT, CDR2 YENEEA. CDR3 in DNA: TGTGCCAGCAGCATGGACCAGGGAATCTCCTACGAGCAGTACTTC. Its protein product is CASSMDQGISYEQYF.